This passage covers 11 T cell receptor beta chains from one sample sequenced in a study of persistence of HIV-infected CD4 T cells. Stimulation used approximately 9.5 ug/mL lysate from CMV-infected fibroblasts. CD40L-negative CD69-negative CD45RO-high memory CD4+ T cells were sorted as populations depleted of antigen-responding cells. For these receptors, no antigen is known. The immunoSEQ assay was version 4, run in survey mode. TCRdb's table, derived via immunoSEQ multiplex PCR, lists solely in-frame clones and lacks some. The profile shows 25,000 to 35,000 clones, 65% to 90% of them singletons. Sequences were derived from CD4+ T cells sorted from PBMCs after roughly 20-hour stimulation, sampled from a patient who received antiretroviral therapy. The origin of the receptors is an adult man with HIV who was CMV-seropositive.

V is TRBV5-6 and J is TRBJ2-3; D ambiguous. This CDR3 region has 13 residues. Germline CDR1 is SGHDT and CDR2 is YYEEEE. V lost 2 bases, J lost 0 bases, and 4 bases lay in between. This chain's CDR3 is CASSLGSTDTQYF. CDR3 DNA sequence: TGTGCCAGCAGCTTAGGTAGCACAGATACGCAGTATTTT.

The chain has TRBV7-6 and TRBJ2-2; D possibly uses TRBD1 or TRBD2 (6 bases each). This CDR3 spans 16 amino acids. Germline CDR1 SGHVS, CDR2 FNYEAQ. With 6 bases removed from V and 2 bases from J, the gap between germline ends came to 16 bases. The CDR3 loop reads CASRRLGGLNTGELFF. The CDR3 nucleotides are TGTGCCAGCAGAAGACTAGGGGGGCTCAACACCGGGGAGCTGTTTTTT.

The chain couples TRBV29-1 to TRBJ2-5, with TRBD1 matching over 9 bases. The germline gives CDR1 SQVTM, CDR2 ANQGSEA. The CDR3 sequence is 14 residues long. V gave up 6 bases and J gave up 0 bases; unmatched junction bases: 5. CDR3 protein: CSVGDRDYQETQYF. In nucleotides, the CDR3 is TGCAGCGTGGGGGACAGGGATTACCAAGAGACCCAGTACTTC.

The rearrangement uses TRBV30 and TRBJ2-3, with a possible D match to TRBD1 (6 bases). The CDR3 contains 14 residues. In germline, CDR1 is GTSNPN, CDR2 SVGIG (reference sequence). Trimming cost V 4 bases and J 0 bases, with 11 bases left between them. Here the CDR3 reads CAWKTTGSTDTQYF. In nucleotides, the CDR3 is TGTGCCTGGAAAACGACAGGAAGCACAGATACGCAGTATTTT.

The chain joins TRBV7-3 to TRBJ1-2, with a possible D match to TRBD1 (5 bases). Germline values: CDR1 SGHTA, CDR2 FQGTGA. V was cut by 5 bases and J by 2 bases, with 9 bases left in between. The CDR3 has 13 residues. The CDR3 DNA sequence: TGTGCCAGCAGCCCCGAGGGGAACTATGGCTACACCTTC. It codes for CASSPEGNYGYTF.

The rearrangement joins TRBV18 to TRBJ1-5; D not certain. The germline V gene encodes CDR1 KGHSH and CDR2 LQKENI. V gave up 2 bases and J gave up 8 bases, with 13 bases separating them. This CDR3 has 14 amino acids. In DNA form, the CDR3 reads TGTGCCAGCTCACCAAAACTCCAGGCCGAGCCCCAGCATTTT. Translating it yields CASSPKLQAEPQHF.

The rearrangement uses TRBV6-2 or TRBV6-3 and TRBJ1-1, with D perhaps matching TRBD1 (5 bases). V was clipped by 2 bases and J by 0 bases, with 10 bases between them. CDR3 length equals 15 residues. CDR1 is MNHEY, CDR2 SVGEGT, per germline. The CDR3 DNA is TGTGCCAGCAGTTACCCCGACAGCATGAACACTGAAGCTTTCTTT. Its protein product is CASSYPDSMNTEAFF.

The chain recombines TRBV13 with TRBJ1-3; no reliable D call. Trimming left V 6 bases short and J 0 bases short, with 6 bases between. CDR1 and CDR2 from the germline V gene are PRHDT and FYEKMQ (reference sequence). This CDR3 contains 13 residues. The DNA for the CDR3 is TGTGCCAGCAGGTCGAGCTCTGGAAACACCATATATTTT. This translates into CASRSSSGNTIYF.

This clone came up a few times. V and J are TRBV19 and TRBJ1-5, with D unresolved. CDR1 is LNHDA, CDR2 SQIVND, per germline (reference sequence). CDR3 size: 14 residues. With 1 base removed from V and 0 bases from J, the gap between germline ends came to 4 bases. CDR3 sequence: CASSIASSNQPQHF. For the CDR3, the DNA is TGTGCCAGTAGTATAGCTTCTAGCAATCAGCCCCAGCATTTT.

The chain combines TRBV18 with TRBJ2-2; D remains unclear. The CDR3 spans 14 residues. V shed 1 base and J shed 2 bases, with 5 bases lying between them. Germline V gene lookup returns CDR1 KGHSH and CDR2 LQKENI. The chain's CDR3 is CASSPLANTGELFF. Here the CDR3 DNA reads TGTGCCAGCTCACCACTGGCCAACACCGGGGAGCTGTTTTTT.

This clone was counted only a few times. V and J are TRBV21-1 and TRBJ2-5; TRBD1 is the table's D call, not checked against the DNA. TRBV21-1 is a listed pseudogene. This CDR3 is built from 19 residues. The CDR3, as DNA: TGTGCCAGCAGCAAAGAAGCAGGGCCCATCCTTATGCCCCAAGAGACCCAGTACTTC. As protein: CASSKEAGPILMPQETQYF.